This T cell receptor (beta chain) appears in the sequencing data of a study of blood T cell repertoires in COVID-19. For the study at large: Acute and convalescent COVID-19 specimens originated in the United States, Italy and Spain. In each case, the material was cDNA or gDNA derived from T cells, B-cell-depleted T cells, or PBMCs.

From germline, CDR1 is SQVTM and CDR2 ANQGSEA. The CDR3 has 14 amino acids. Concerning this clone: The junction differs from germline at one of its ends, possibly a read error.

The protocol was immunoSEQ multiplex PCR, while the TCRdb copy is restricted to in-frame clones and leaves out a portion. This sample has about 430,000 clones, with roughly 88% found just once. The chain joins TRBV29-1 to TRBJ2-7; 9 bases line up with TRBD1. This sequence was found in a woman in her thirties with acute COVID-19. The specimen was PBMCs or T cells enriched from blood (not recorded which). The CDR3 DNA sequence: TGCAGCGTTCAAGACAGGGGGAGCTCCTACGAGCAGTACTTC. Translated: CSVQDRGSSYEQYF.